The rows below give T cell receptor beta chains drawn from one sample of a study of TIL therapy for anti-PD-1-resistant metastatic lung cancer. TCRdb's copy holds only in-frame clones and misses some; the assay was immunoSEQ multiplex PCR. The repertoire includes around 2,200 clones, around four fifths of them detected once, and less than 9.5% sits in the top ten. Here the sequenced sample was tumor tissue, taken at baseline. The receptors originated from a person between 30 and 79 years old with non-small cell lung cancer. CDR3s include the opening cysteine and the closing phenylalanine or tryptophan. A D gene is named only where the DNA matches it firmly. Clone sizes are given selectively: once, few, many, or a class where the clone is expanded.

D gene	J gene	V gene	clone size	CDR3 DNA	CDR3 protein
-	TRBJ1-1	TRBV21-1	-	TGTGCCAGCAGCCCTCCGGGACGGAACACTGAAGCTTTCTTT	CASSPPGRNTEAFF
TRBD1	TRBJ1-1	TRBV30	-	TGTGCCTGGTTGGACAGGGGGACTGAAGCTTTCTTT	CAWLDRGTEAFF
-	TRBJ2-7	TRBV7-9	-	TGTGCCAGCAGCTCCTGGGATTCCACCTACGAGCAGTACTTC	CASSSWDSTYEQYF
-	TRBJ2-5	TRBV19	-	TGTGCCAGTAGTACTGCGTACCAAGAGACCCAGTACTTC	CASSTAYQETQYF
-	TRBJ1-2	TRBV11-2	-	TGTGCCAGCAGCTTAGAAGGATCGGCTAGCTACACCTTC	CASSLEGSASYTF
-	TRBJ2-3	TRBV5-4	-	TGTGCCAGCAGTCGGGACATAGTTAGCACAGATACGCAGTATTTT	CASSRDIVSTDTQYF
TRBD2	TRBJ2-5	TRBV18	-	TGTGCCAGCTCACCACCCCTAGCGGGAGGCGACCAAGAGACCCAGTACTTC	CASSPPLAGGDQETQYF
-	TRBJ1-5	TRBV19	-	TGTGCCAGTAGGCCAATAACAGGGCTGGGGCAGCCCCAGCATTTT	CASRPITGLGQPQHF
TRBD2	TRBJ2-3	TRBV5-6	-	TGTGCCAGCAGCGAACTAGCGGAGAGTACAGATACGCAGTATTTT	CASSELAESTDTQYF
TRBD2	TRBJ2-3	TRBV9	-	TGTGCCAGCAGCGTTAGCGGGAGTACAGATACGCAGTATTTT	CASSVSGSTDTQYF
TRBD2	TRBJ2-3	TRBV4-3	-	TGCGCCAGCAGCCAAGATGGGGCTAGCGGGAGGCCAGATACGCAGTATTTT	CASSQDGASGRPDTQYF
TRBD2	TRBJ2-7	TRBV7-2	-	TGTGCCAGCAGCTTTAGCGGGAGCCCGTCCTACGAGCAGTACTTC	CASSFSGSPSYEQYF
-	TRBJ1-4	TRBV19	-	TGTGCCAGTAGTATAGTCGGCAGGGGATTTGAAAAACTGTTTTTT	CASSIVGRGFEKLFF
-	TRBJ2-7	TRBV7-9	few	TGTGCCAGCAGCTCGCGGGGCGTTCGGGACGAGCAGTACTTC	CASSSRGVRDEQYF
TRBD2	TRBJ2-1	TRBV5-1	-	TGCGCCAGCAGATATACCCCGGGACTAGCGACCAATGAGCAGTTCTTC	CASRYTPGLATNEQFF
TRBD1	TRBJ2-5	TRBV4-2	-	TGTGCCAGCAGCTTTAACAGGGGAGAGACCCAGTACTTC	CASSFNRGETQYF
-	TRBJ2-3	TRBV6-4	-	TGTGCCAGCAGTGATGGGTACCCTAGCACAGATACGCAGTATTTT	CASSDGYPSTDTQYF
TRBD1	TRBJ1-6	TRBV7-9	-	TGTGCCAGCAGCCAGGGGGTTGGGGCCTATAATTCACCCCTCCACTTT	CASSQGVGAYNSPLHF
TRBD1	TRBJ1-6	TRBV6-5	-	TGTGCCAGCAGTTACGGGACAGGGAAAAATTCACCCCTCCACTTT	CASSYGTGKNSPLHF
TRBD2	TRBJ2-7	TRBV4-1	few	TGCGCCAGCAGCCCTGAGGAACTAGCGGGGGACTACGAGCAGTACTTC	CASSPEELAGDYEQYF
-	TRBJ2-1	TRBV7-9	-	TGTGCCAGCAGACGGGACTTGTATAGTGAGCAGTTCTTC	CASRRDLYSEQFF
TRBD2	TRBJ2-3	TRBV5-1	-	TGCGCCAGCAGCTCGGGGACTAGCGGGAGAACAACAGATACGCAGTATTTT	CASSSGTSGRTTDTQYF
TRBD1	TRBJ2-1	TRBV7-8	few	TGTGCCAGCAGCCAGGGGGTGAGGGAGCAGTTCTTC	CASSQGVREQFF
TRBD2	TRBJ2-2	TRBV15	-	TGTGCCACCAGCAGAACAATCCAGCGGGAAAGAACCGGGGAGCTGTTTTTT	CATSRTIQRERTGELFF
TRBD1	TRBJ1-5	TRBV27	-	TGTGCCAGCAGTTCGACCGGGACAGTCAATCAGCCCCAGCATTTT	CASSSTGTVNQPQHF
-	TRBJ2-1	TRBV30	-	TGTGCCTGGACTATGAGGGAGGAGCAGTTCTTC	CAWTMREEQFF
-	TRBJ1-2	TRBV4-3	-	TGCGCCAGCAGCCAAGATGGGGGTACTAGGTATGGCTACACCTTC	CASSQDGGTRYGYTF
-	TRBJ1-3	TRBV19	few	TGTGCCAGTAAGGACTCGACCTCTGGAAACACCATATATTTT	CASKDSTSGNTIYF
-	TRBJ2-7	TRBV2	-	TGTGCCAGCAGTGAAGCGGTCTCCTACGAGCAGTACTTC	CASSEAVSYEQYF
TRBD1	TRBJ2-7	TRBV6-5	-	TGTGCCAGCAGTTTACCCGGGACAGGACAATACGAGCAGTACTTC	CASSLPGTGQYEQYF
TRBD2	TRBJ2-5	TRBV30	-	TGTGCCTGGAGTGTACAAGAGGGGAGGGGGACCCAGTACTTC	CAWSVQEGRGTQYF
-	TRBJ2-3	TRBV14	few	TGTGCCAGCAGCCCGGCAATTAGCGGACCCTTGGATACGCAGTATTTT	CASSPAISGPLDTQYF
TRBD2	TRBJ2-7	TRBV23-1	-	TGCGCCAGCAGTCATTCGACTAGCGGGAGCCTCACCGTCGAGCAGTACTTC	CASSHSTSGSLTVEQYF
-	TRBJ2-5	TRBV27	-	TGTGCCAGCAGTCCCCAGATTAGCGAGACCCAGTACTTC	CASSPQISETQYF
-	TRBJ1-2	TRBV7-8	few	TGTGCCAGCAGCTTATCCAGGGCTTATGGCTACACCTTC	CASSLSRAYGYTF
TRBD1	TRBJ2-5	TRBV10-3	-	TGTGCCACGACACAGGGGATCCAAGAGACCCAGTACTTC	CATTQGIQETQYF